This paragraph reports one T cell receptor (beta chain). Its antigen is still unknown. This entry belongs to a study of CXCR3-negative and CXCR3-positive naive CD8 T cells. Study observations and caveats: In naive cells, CXCR3-negative and CXCR3-positive subsets had similar TRBV-TRBJ usage; memory cells differed. Memory CD8+ cells showed much lower diversity, while both naive subsets displayed comparably high diversity. When CXCR3-positive naive cells were set against CXCR3-negative naive cells, the former had more hydrophobic TRB CDR3s.

The TRB cDNA libraries were prepared by 5' RACE with UMI labels. Each CDR3 protein gets one entry in TCRdb, which reprocessed the 5' RACE reads and gives no DNA. This repertoire includes roughly 100,000 distinct CDR3 sequences. Material for sequencing was naive CXCR3+ CD8+ T cells from blood. Subset defined: CD45RO-CCR7+CD27+CD95- naive CD8+ T cells expressing CXCR3 (TNR3+). The sequence came from a human donor in good health. Some clones in this sample may be carry-over from other donors' samples.

The CDR3 reads CASSSEGGPYEQYF. V gene TRBV12-3 or TRBV12-4 combines with J gene TRBJ2-7; the D call from TCRdb, TRBD1, cannot be confirmed without DNA. This CDR3 is built from 14 residues.